A selection of T cell receptor beta chains follows, all from one sample in a study of blood T cell repertoires in COVID-19. The assay was immunoSEQ multiplex PCR, and TCRdb's table has in-frame clones only and misses some. The sample contains under 80,000 clones, roughly four fifths of which appear only once. The material sequenced was peripheral blood. The receptors here all came from a woman aged 55-70 years with acute or convalescent COVID-19. Both conserved end residues are part of each CDR3. Fields, in order: V gene, clone size, J gene, D gene, CDR3 protein, CDR3 DNA. D genes are given only for firm matches. Rows may omit the clone size; those that give it use once, few, many or a size class.

TRBV5-5	few	TRBJ2-1	TRBD2	CASGRLAGAYNEQFF	TGTGCCAGCGGAAGACTAGCGGGGGCCTACAATGAGCAGTTCTTC
TRBV9	-	TRBJ2-7	TRBD1	CASSVDHRGYEQYF	TGTGCCAGCAGCGTAGATCACAGGGGTTACGAGCAGTACTTC
TRBV7-3	-	TRBJ1-1	TRBD1	CASSQQGAVTEAFF	TGTGCCAGCAGCCAACAGGGGGCGGTCACTGAAGCTTTCTTT
TRBV24-1	-	TRBJ2-5	-	CATSDALQGPGETQYF	TGTGCCACCAGTGATGCCTTACAGGGCCCGGGGGAGACCCAGTACTTC
TRBV5-1	-	TRBJ2-1	TRBD1	CASSFQAAGTGVNEQFF	TGCGCCAGCAGCTTTCAAGCCGCCGGGACAGGGGTCAATGAGCAGTTCTTC
TRBV24-1	-	TRBJ2-5	-	CATSDWDKETQYF	TGTGCCACCAGTGATTGGGACAAAGAGACCCAGTACTTC
TRBV7-9	-	TRBJ2-1	TRBD1	CASSSDREYNEQFF	TGTGCCAGCAGTTCGGACAGGGAATACAATGAGCAGTTCTTC
TRBV7-2	-	TRBJ2-2	-	CASSLGGWQEGTGELFF	TGTGCCAGCAGTCTAGGAGGTTGGCAGGAGGGTACCGGGGAGCTGTTTTTT
TRBV5-4	-	TRBJ1-1	-	CASSPRGAVNTEAFF	TGTGCCAGCAGCCCAAGGGGCGCGGTGAACACTGAAGCTTTCTTT
TRBV19	-	TRBJ1-1	-	CASSVDSGVVNTEAFF	TGTGCCAGTAGTGTGGACAGTGGAGTGGTGAACACTGAAGCTTTCTTT
TRBV9	-	TRBJ1-3	-	CASSPAGLVGNTIYF	TGTGCCAGCAGCCCCGCCGGACTAGTTGGAAACACCATATATTTT
TRBV3-1/TRBV3-2	few	TRBJ1-2	TRBD1	CASKGTGVNYGYTF	TGTGCCAGCAAGGGGACAGGGGTTAACTATGGCTACACCTTC
TRBV5-1	-	TRBJ1-2	TRBD1	CASSLATGVYGYTF	TGCGCCAGCAGCTTGGCCACAGGGGTCTATGGCTACACCTTC
TRBV6-6	medium-sized	TRBJ1-2	-	CASSYPQGSSSYGYTF	TGTGCCAGCAGTTACCCACAGGGTAGTTCTAGTTATGGCTACACCTTC
TRBV5-1	-	TRBJ2-1	TRBD2	CASSLWGRGSEAGNEQFF	TGCGCCAGCAGCTTGTGGGGGAGGGGCTCAGAAGCGGGCAATGAGCAGTTCTTC
TRBV12-3/TRBV12-4	-	TRBJ1-1	-	CASSLTGSAEAFF	TGTGCCAGCAGTTTAACAGGGAGTGCTGAAGCTTTCTTT
TRBV21-1	-	TRBJ1-1	-	CASSKGPGQGRSNTEAFF	TGTGCCAGCAGCAAAGGTCCGGGACAGGGCCGTTCGAACACTGAAGCTTTCTTT
TRBV28	few	TRBJ2-7	TRBD1	CASRRYTGTGDHEQYF	TGTGCCAGCAGGCGGTATACCGGGACAGGGGACCACGAGCAGTACTTC
TRBV7-2	-	TRBJ1-1	TRBD1	CASSSTGGTVNTEAFF	TGTGCCAGCAGCTCTACAGGGGGTACAGTGAACACTGAAGCTTTCTTT
TRBV18	-	TRBJ2-5	-	CASSLTEGETQYF	TGTGCCAGCTCACTGACGGAGGGGGAGACCCAGTACTTC
TRBV29-1	-	TRBJ1-2	-	CSVAETATTTF	TGCAGCGTCGCAGAAACGGCAACTACCACCTTC
TRBV14	-	TRBJ2-6	-	CASSQESTGAGANVLTF	TGTGCCAGCAGCCAAGAGTCGACGGGGGCTGGGGCCAACGTCCTGACTTTC
TRBV5-4	-	TRBJ2-3	TRBD2	CASSLGLAGYTQYF	TGTGCCAGCAGCTTGGGGCTAGCGGGGTATACGCAGTATTTT
TRBV20-1	once	TRBJ1-2	-	CSAEGDGYTF	TGCAGTGCAGAGGGGGATGGCTACACCTTC
TRBV29-1	few	TRBJ1-1	TRBD1	CSAGQGTNTEAFF	TGCAGCGCCGGACAGGGTACGAACACTGAAGCTTTCTTT
TRBV5-4	-	TRBJ2-1	TRBD2	CASSLLGTSGGELSNEQFF	TGTGCCAGCAGCTTGTTGGGGACTAGCGGGGGGGAGCTCTCCAATGAGCAGTTCTTC
TRBV10-2	-	TRBJ2-6	-	CASSERQGSLWSDVLTF	TGCGCCAGCAGTGAGAGGCAGGGTTCTCTCTGGTCGGACGTCCTGACTTTC
TRBV2	-	TRBJ1-1	-	CASRKGGNTEAFF	TGTGCCAGCAGGAAAGGGGGGAACACTGAAGCTTTCTTT
TRBV6-5	many	TRBJ2-3	TRBD2	CASRGGGAVDTQYF	TGTGCCAGCAGGGGCGGGGGGGCAGTAGATACGCAGTATTTT
TRBV5-5	-	TRBJ1-2	-	CASSLISANGYTF	TGTGCCAGCAGCCTCATAAGCGCCAATGGCTACACCTTC
TRBV10-3	-	TRBJ2-1	TRBD2	CATTPGSGGVNEQFF	TGTGCCACTACTCCCGGGAGCGGGGGGGTTAATGAGCAGTTCTTC
TRBV6-5	-	TRBJ2-7	TRBD2	CASSQAGLAGQYF	TGTGCCAGCAGCCAGGCCGGACTAGCGGGGCAGTACTTC
TRBV7-6	-	TRBJ2-1	-	CASSLAGGLYNEQFF	TGTGCCAGCAGCTTAGCGGGGGGGCTCTACAATGAGCAGTTCTTC
TRBV19	-	TRBJ2-6	TRBD1	CASSPGGTGLAGANVLTF	TGTGCCAGTAGTCCAGGGGGGACAGGGCTGGCTGGGGCCAACGTCCTGACTTTC
TRBV6-1	few	TRBJ2-1	TRBD2	CASSERSGGTAYNEQFF	TGTGCCAGCAGTGAAAGAAGCGGGGGAACGGCCTACAATGAGCAGTTCTTC